The T cell receptor beta chain under discussion was sequenced for a study of cytomegalovirus exposure and HLA in healthy donors. Findings of the study overall: Cytomegalovirus-associated TCR beta chains were listed, numbering 164. Previously analyzed data showed that most TCR beta V segments were productive at a frequency of about 87% or about 30%. DRB1 had the most TCR associations and HLA-C the fewest, a later analysis found, with rates varying by HLA locus.

Worth noting for this clone: Its antigen is as yet unknown.

In the PCR, 60 Vbeta and 13 Jbeta primers were used. Profiling relied on immunoSEQ multiplex PCR, and the TCRdb table lists in-frame clones only, not all of them. The sample holds under 150,000 clones, about 85% seen once. This receptor was taken from a boy aged 5-17 years in good health and CMV-seronegative. The specimen sequenced was PBMCs.

This CDR3 reads CASTDGRSGNTIYF. The CDR3 nucleotides read TGTGCCAGCACTGACGGGAGATCTGGAAACACCATATATTTT. The chain combines TRBV2 with TRBJ1-3; unclear D gene. CDR3 length: 14 amino acids. Germline lookup yields CDR1 SNHLY and CDR2 FYNNEI. Trimming stripped 7 bases from V and 1 base from J, with 11 bases between.